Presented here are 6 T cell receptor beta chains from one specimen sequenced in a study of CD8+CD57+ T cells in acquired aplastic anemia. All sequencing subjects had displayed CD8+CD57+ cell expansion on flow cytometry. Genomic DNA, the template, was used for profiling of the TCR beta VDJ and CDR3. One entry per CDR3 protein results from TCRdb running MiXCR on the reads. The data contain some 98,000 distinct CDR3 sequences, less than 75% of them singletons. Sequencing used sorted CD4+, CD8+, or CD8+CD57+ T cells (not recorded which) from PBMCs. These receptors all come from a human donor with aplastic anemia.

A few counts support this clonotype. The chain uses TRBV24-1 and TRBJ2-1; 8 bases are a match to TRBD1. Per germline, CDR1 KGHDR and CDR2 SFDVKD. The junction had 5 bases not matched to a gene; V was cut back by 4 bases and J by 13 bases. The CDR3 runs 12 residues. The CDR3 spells CATSDPGTGQFF. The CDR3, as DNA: TGTGCCACCAGTGACCCCGGGACAGGTCAGTTCTTC.

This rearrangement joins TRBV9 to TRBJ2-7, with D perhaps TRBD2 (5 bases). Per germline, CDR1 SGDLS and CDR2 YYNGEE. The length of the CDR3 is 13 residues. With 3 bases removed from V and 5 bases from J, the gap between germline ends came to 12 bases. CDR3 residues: CASSAGSGNEQYF. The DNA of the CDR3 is TGTGCCAGCAGCGCGGGTTCCGGGAACGAGCAGTACTTC.

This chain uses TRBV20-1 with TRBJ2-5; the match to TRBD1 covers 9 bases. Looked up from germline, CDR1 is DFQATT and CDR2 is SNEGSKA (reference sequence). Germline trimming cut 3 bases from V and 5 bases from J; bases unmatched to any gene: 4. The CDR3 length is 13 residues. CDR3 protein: CSARTGGTETQYF. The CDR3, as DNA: TGCAGTGCTAGGACAGGGGGTACGGAGACCCAGTACTTC.

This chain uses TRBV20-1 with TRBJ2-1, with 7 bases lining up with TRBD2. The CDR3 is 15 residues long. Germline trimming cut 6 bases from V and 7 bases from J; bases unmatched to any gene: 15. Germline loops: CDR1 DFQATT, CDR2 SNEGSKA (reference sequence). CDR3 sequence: CSAATPGGRKNEQFF. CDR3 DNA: TGCAGTGCCGCTACCCCGGGGGGTCGGAAAAATGAGCAGTTCTTC.

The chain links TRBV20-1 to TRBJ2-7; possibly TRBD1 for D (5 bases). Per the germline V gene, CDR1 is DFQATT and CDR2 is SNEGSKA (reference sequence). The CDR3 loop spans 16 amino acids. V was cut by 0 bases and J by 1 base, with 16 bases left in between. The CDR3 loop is CSARDGGRVRSYEQYF. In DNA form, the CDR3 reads TGCAGTGCTAGAGATGGCGGCAGGGTCAGATCCTACGAGCAGTACTTC.

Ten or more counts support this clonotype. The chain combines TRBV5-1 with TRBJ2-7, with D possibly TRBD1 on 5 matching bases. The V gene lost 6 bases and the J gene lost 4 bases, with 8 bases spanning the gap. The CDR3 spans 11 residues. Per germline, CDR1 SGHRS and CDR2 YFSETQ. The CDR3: CASTRGYEQYF. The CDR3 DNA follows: TGCGCCAGCACAAGGGGTTACGAGCAGTACTTC.